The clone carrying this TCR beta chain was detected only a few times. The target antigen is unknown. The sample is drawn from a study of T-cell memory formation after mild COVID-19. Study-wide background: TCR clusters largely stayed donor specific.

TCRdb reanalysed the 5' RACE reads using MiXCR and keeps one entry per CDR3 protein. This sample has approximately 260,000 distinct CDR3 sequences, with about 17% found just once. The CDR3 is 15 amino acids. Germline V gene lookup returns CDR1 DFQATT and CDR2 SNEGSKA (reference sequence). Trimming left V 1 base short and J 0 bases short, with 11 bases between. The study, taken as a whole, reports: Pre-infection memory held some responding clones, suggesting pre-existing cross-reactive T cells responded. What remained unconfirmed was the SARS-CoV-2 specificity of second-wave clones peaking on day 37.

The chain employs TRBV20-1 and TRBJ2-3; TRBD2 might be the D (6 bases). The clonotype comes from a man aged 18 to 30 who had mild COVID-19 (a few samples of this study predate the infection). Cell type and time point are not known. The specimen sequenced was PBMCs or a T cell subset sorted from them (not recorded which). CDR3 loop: CSARVAGWSTDTQYF. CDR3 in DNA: TGCAGTGCTAGAGTTGCGGGATGGAGCACAGATACGCAGTATTTT.